This record concerns one T cell receptor beta chain sequence. Its cognate antigen is unknown. The method was immunoSEQ multiplex PCR; TCRdb's version includes in-frame clones alone and lacks a portion of them. The repertoire holds about 1 million clones, roughly 70% seen once, with approximately 1.5% in the top ten. The data were taken from a study of shared clonotypes between healthy human individuals. Overall study: The study used three CD4 naive, three CD4 memory, two CD8 naive and one CD8 memory plate per donor.

The V gene lost 4 bases and the J gene lost 3 bases, with 14 bases spanning the gap. The CDR3 length is 14 residues. CDR1 and CDR2 from the germline V gene are SGHNT and YYREEE (reference sequence). Study results and limitations: Donors were few, which limited the genetic and exposure-history diversity represented.

Participating donors were healthy, HIV-negative adults free of recent acute infections or vaccinations. All participating donors were Caucasian adults from Nashville, Tennessee. The clonotype was recovered from a man younger than 35 in good health. The chain couples TRBV5-4 to TRBJ2-7; TRBD1 might be the D (6 bases). The sequenced sample was memory CD4+ T cells sorted from blood. The sample's subset: CD45RA-negative fraction. CDR3 loop: CASSPTGPNYEQYF. Here the CDR3 DNA reads TGTGCCAGCAGCCCCACAGGGCCAAACTACGAGCAGTACTTC.